These 15 T cell receptor beta chains originate from one sample sequenced in a study. TCRdb reprocessed the 5' RACE reads via MiXCR and lists one record per CDR3 protein. Of thousands of distinct CDR3 sequences in the sample, 73% were seen once. Cells sorted as Tregs were CD4+, CD25+ and CD127-/low. Sequences were obtained from tumor-infiltrating Tregs sorted from the breast tumor. The source of these receptors is a female donor with breast cancer.

A single count supports this clonotype. This CDR3 reads CASSLSATGPKHF. The DNA for the CDR3 is TGCGCCAGCAGCTTGTCCGCGACAGGTCCGAAGCATTTT. V is TRBV5-1 and J is TRBJ1-5; D may be TRBD1 (6 bases). This CDR3 is 13 amino acids long. Germline V gives CDR1 SGHRS, CDR2 YFSETQ. V dropped 1 base and J dropped 14 bases, with 16 bases sitting between them.

The gene calls are TRBV5-1 and TRBJ2-3; D assignment may be TRBD1 or TRBD2 (5 bases each). Germline V gene data show CDR1 as SGHRS and CDR2 as YFSETQ. The CDR3 loop spans 16 amino acids. Trimming took 0 bases from V and 3 from J, leaving 14 bases between them. CDR3 residues: CASSLVSGPWTDTQYF. The CDR3 nucleotides read TGCGCCAGCAGCTTGGTATCGGGACCCTGGACAGATACGCAGTATTTT. Looking up the rest from reference TRBV5-1 and TRBJ2-3 gives the full variable domain: KAGVTQTPRYLIKTRGQQVTLSCSPISGHRSVSWYQQTPGQGLQFLFEYFSETQRNKGNFPGRFSGRQFSNSRSEMNVSTLELGDSALYLCASSLVSGPWTDTQYFGPGTRLTVL.

The chain combines TRBV4-2 with TRBJ2-7, with 9 bases aligning to TRBD1. CDR3 size: 16 residues. Germline CDR1 reads LGHNA; CDR2 reads YNFKEQ. J lost 4 bases, V lost 4 bases, and 11 bases had no gene match. The CDR3 DNA reads TGTGCCAGCAGCCCCGAAGGCACAGGGGGCCAGTACGAGCAGTACTTC. Its protein product is CASSPEGTGGQYEQYF.

The J gene is TRBJ2-3, the V gene TRBV5-1, with 9 bases lining up with TRBD2. There are 14 residues in the CDR3. Germline V CDR1 and CDR2: SGHRS, YFSETQ. V gave up 5 bases and J gave up 0 bases; unmatched junction bases: 1. This CDR3 is CASRTSGSTDTQYF. CDR3 coding DNA: TGCGCCAGCAGGACTAGCGGAAGCACAGATACGCAGTATTTT.

Regarding this clonotype: A single base separates this from a much larger clone, so it may be a read error. The chain has TRBV9 and TRBJ2-7; D is perhaps TRBD2 (6 bases). This CDR3 spans 15 amino acids. Germline V CDR1 and CDR2: SGDLS, YYNGEE. The CDR3 protein is CASGVGTASSYEQYF. For the CDR3, the DNA is TGTGCCAGCGGCGTAGGGACTGCTAGCTCCTACGAGCAGTACTTC.

The chain couples TRBV12-5 to TRBJ1-1; D ambiguous. This CDR3 contains 16 residues. Germline CDR1 reads LGHNT; CDR2 reads FRNRAP. Trimming cost V 6 bases and J 0 bases, with 17 bases left between them. This chain's CDR3 is CASGRISDGMNTEAFF. The CDR3 coding sequence is TGTGCTAGTGGCCGCATTTCGGACGGCATGAACACTGAAGCTTTCTTT.

The CDR3 spells CASSPSGVTTEQYF. CDR3 sequence (DNA): TGCGCCAGCAGCCCGTCCGGGGTAACAACCGAGCAGTACTTC. This chain joins TRBV5-1 and TRBJ2-7; possibly TRBD2 for D (5 bases). V was shortened by 4 bases and J by 6 bases, with 17 bases between the two germline ends. This CDR3 spans 14 amino acids. The germline V gene has CDR1 SGHRS and CDR2 YFSETQ.

The V call is TRBV7-3, the J call TRBJ2-1; 9 positions match TRBD1. This CDR3 comprises 15 residues. Germline lookup yields CDR1 SGHTA and CDR2 FQGTGA. After removal of 7 bases from V and 7 bases from J, the junction contained 11 bases not matched to a gene. CDR3 sequence: CASTPQGAPGNEQFF. DNA of the CDR3: TGTGCCAGCACACCACAGGGGGCCCCTGGGAATGAGCAGTTCTTC.

V and J are TRBV5-1 and TRBJ2-2, with 7 bases identical to TRBD1. Germline V gives CDR1 SGHRS, CDR2 YFSETQ. V dropped 4 bases and J dropped 2; count of bases not matched to a gene: 5. This CDR3 has 15 amino acids. The CDR3 is CASSPDRANTGELFF. Here the CDR3 DNA reads TGCGCCAGCAGCCCCGACAGGGCCAACACCGGGGAGCTGTTTTTT.

The chain is built from TRBV12-3 or TRBV12-4 and TRBJ2-1; D gene unclear. Trimming pared 5 bases from V and 5 bases from J, leaving 7 bases between. This CDR3 has 12 residues. The CDR3 sequence is CASSPNDNEQFF. The DNA of the CDR3 is TGTGCCAGCAGTCCCAATGACAATGAGCAGTTCTTC.

J is TRBJ2-3 and V is TRBV29-1; tentative D call: TRBD1 (6 bases). CDR1 and CDR2 (germline): SQVTM, ANQGSEA. There are 12 residues in the CDR3. V shed 7 bases and J shed 6 bases, with 14 bases lying between them. For the CDR3, the DNA is TGCAGCGGCCGGGACCAGGGGGATACGCAGTATTTT. Translating it yields CSGRDQGDTQYF.

The chain is built from TRBV6-5 and TRBJ2-1; 10 nucleotides line up with TRBD2. The CDR3 is 15 amino acids. Looked up from germline, CDR1 is MNHEY and CDR2 is SVGAGI. V shed 6 bases and J 9 bases; nucleotides not matched to a gene: 11. The CDR3, as DNA: TGTGCCAGCAGATATGGGGCTAGCGGGAGAGGTGAGCAGTTCTTC. Amino acid sequence: CASRYGASGRGEQFF.

The chain combines TRBV7-9 with TRBJ1-1; D not certain. Germline values: CDR1 SEHNR, CDR2 FQNEAQ (reference sequence). The CDR3 contains 13 residues. V was cut by 4 bases and J by 0 bases, with 6 bases left in between. The CDR3 DNA is TGTGCCAGCAGCTCCGGGATGAACACTGAAGCTTTCTTT. Its protein product is CASSSGMNTEAFF.

This chain connects TRBV5-1 to TRBJ2-3; no clear D gene. Trimming removed 0 bases from V and 2 bases from J, with 7 bases in between. Germline CDR1 and CDR2: SGHRS and YFSETQ. This CDR3 has 14 amino acids. CDR3: CASSLERNTDTQYF. DNA for the CDR3: TGCGCCAGCAGCTTGGAGCGCAACACAGATACGCAGTATTTT. The variable domain in full, completed from reference TRBV5-1 and TRBJ2-3, reads KAGVTQTPRYLIKTRGQQVTLSCSPISGHRSVSWYQQTPGQGLQFLFEYFSETQRNKGNFPGRFSGRQFSNSRSEMNVSTLELGDSALYLCASSLERNTDTQYFGPGTRLTVL.

The chain employs TRBV12-3 or TRBV12-4 and TRBJ2-3; D may correspond to TRBD1 or TRBD2 (6 bases each). This CDR3 has 14 amino acids. The V and J ends lost 8 bases and 1 base respectively, with 13 bases between them. This CDR3 is CASVRGHGTDTQYF. The CDR3, as DNA: TGTGCCAGCGTACGGGGGCATGGCACAGATACGCAGTATTTT.